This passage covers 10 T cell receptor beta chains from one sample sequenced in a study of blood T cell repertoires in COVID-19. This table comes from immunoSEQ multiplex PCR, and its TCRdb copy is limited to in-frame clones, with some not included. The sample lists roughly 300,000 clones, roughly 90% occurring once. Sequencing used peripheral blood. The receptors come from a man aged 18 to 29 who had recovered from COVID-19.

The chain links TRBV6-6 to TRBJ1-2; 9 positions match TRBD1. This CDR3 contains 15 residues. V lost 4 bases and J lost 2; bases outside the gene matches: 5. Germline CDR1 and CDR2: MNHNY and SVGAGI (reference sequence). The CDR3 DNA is TGTGCCAGCAGTTCCACAGGGGGCGGGAACTATGGCTACACCTTC. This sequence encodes CASSSTGGGNYGYTF.

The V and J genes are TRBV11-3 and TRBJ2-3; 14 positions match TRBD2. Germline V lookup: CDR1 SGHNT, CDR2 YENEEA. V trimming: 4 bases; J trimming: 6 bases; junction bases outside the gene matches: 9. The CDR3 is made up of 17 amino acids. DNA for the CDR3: TGTGCCAGCAGCTCCCTGACTAGCGGGGGGGGGCTGGATACGCAGTATTTT. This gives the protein CASSSLTSGGGLDTQYF.

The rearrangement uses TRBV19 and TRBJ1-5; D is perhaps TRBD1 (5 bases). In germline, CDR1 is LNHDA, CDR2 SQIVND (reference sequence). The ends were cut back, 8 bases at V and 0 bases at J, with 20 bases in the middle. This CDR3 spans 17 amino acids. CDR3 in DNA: TGTGCCAGTTCCCTCGGGGGAAGGGCCTATAGCAATCAGCCCCAGCATTTT. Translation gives CASSLGGRAYSNQPQHF. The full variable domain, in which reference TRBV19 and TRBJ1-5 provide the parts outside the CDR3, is DGGITQSPKYLFRKEGQNVTLSCEQNLNHDAMYWYRQDPGQGLRLIYYSQIVNDFQKGDIAEGYSVSREKKESFPLTVTSAQKNPTAFYLCASSLGGRAYSNQPQHFGDGTRLSIL.

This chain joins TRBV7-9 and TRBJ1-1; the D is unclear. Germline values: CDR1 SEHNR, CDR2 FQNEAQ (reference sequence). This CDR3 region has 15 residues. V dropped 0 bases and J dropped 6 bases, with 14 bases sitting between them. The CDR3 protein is CASSLARGYNAEAFF. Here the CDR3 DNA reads TGTGCCAGCAGCTTAGCGCGGGGATATAACGCTGAAGCTTTCTTT.

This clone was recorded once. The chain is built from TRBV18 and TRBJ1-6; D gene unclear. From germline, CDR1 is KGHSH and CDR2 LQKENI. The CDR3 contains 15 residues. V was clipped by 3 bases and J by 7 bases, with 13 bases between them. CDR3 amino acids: CASSPPREANSPLHF. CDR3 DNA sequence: TGTGCCAGCTCACCCCCCCGGGAAGCCAATTCACCCCTCCACTTT.

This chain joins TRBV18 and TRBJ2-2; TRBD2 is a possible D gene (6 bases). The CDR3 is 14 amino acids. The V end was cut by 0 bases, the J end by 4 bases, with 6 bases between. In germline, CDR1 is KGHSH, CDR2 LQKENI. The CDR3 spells CASSPPTSTGELFF. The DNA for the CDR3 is TGTGCCAGCTCACCACCGACTAGCACCGGGGAGCTGTTTTTT.

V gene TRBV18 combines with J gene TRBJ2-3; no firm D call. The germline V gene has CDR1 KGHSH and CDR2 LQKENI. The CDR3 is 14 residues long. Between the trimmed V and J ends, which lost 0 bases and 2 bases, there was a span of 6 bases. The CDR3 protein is CASSPPSYTDTQYF. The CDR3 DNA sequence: TGTGCCAGCTCACCACCGTCTTACACAGATACGCAGTATTTT.

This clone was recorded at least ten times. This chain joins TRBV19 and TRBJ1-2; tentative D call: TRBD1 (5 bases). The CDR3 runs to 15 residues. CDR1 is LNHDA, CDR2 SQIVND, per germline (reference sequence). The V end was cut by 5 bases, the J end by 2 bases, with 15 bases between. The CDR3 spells CASSLTSGNNYGYTF. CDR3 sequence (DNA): TGTGCCAGTAGTCTAACTTCAGGGAACAACTATGGCTACACCTTC.

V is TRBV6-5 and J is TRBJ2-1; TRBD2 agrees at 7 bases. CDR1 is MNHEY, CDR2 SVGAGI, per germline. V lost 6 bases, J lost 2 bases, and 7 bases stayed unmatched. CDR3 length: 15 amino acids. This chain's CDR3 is CASRTGSGPYNEQFF. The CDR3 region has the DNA TGTGCCAGCAGAACGGGTAGCGGGCCCTACAATGAGCAGTTCTTC.

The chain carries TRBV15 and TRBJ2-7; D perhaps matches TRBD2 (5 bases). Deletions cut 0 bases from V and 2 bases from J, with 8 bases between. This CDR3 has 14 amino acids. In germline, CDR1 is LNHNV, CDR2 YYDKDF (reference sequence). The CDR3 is CATSRDEGAYEQYF. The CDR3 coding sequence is TGTGCCACCAGCAGAGATGAGGGAGCCTACGAGCAGTACTTC.